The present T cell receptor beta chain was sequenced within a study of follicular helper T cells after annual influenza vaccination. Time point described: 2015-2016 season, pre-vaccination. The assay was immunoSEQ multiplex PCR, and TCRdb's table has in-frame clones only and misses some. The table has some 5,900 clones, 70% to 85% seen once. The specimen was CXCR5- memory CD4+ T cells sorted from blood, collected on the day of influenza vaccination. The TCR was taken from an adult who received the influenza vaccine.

The CDR3 here is CASSSRRDSPLAQHF. CDR3 nucleotide sequence: TGTGCCAGCAGCTCCCGCCGGGACTCCCCTTTGGCCCAGCATTTT. This chain links TRBV7-8 with TRBJ1-5; TRBD1 might be the D (5 bases). The V end was cut by 4 bases, the J end by 11 bases, with 21 bases between. This CDR3 has 15 amino acids. In germline, CDR1 is SGHVS, CDR2 FQNEAQ.